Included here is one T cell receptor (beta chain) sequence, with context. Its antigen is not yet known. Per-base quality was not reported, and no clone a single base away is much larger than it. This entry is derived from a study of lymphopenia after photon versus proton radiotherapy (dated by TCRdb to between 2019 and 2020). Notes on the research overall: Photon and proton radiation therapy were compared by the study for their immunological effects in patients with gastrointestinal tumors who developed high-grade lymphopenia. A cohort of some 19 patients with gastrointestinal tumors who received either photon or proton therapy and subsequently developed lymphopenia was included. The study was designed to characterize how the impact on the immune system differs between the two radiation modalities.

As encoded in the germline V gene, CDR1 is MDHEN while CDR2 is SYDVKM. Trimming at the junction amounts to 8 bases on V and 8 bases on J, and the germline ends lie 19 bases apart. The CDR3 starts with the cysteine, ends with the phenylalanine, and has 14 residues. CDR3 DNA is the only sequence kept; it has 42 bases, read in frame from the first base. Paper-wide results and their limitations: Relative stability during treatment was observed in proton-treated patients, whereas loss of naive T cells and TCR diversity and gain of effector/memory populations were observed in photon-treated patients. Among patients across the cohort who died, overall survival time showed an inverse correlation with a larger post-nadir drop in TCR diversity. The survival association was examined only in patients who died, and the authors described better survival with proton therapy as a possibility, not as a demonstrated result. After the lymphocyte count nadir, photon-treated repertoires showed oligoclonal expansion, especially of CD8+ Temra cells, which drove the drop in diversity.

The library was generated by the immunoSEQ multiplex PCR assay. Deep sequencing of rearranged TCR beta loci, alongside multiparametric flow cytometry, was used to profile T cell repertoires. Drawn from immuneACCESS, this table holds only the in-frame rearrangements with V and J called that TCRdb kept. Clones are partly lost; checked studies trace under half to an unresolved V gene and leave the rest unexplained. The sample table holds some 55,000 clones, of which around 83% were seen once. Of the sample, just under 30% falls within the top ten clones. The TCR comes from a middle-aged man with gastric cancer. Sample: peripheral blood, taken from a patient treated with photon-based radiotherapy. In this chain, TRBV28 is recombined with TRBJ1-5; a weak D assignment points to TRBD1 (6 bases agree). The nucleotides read TGTGCCAGCGGACAAACAGGGCCCTTAGAGCCCCAGCATTTT. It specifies CASGQTGPLEPQHF.